This T cell receptor beta chain was identified during a study of TIL therapy for anti-PD-1-resistant metastatic lung cancer (dated by TCRdb to the early 2020s). Context from the whole study: Tumors were collected before any PD-1/PD-L1 blockade, after which patients were given nivolumab, and patients who progressed were given lymphodepletion, an infusion of expanded TIL and IL-2. A median non-synonymous tumor mutation burden of about 1.5 mutations per megabase was determined across the cohort by whole-exome sequencing. Clonotypes were tracked across tumor, expanded TIL product and serial blood samples by T cell receptor beta sequencing of tumor and peripheral blood. Most of the cohort had lung adenocarcinoma, including a few EGFR-mutant tumors and two ALK-rearranged tumors, and half of the patients were either current or former smokers. A median age of 54 years (range about 35-75) and a median tumor PD-L1 proportion score of more than 5% were recorded among enrolled patients. Overall study outcomes, separate from this receptor: The study protocol defined all tumor marker inferences as exploratory. Generalizability was limited because the cohort was highly selected, with more treatment-naive, never-smoker and oncogene-addicted patients included than is typical. Clonotypes from the infused TIL partially replaced the baseline peripheral repertoire and then declined over months, and persistence showed no apparent association with response.

The germline V gene provides CDR1 SGDLS and CDR2 YYNGEE. Trimmed from V: 3 bases; trimmed from J: 0 bases; junction bases lacking a gene match: 6. The cysteine opens and the phenylalanine closes a CDR3 of 16 amino acids. Kept here is only the CDR3 DNA, which spans 48 bases and is read in frame from base 1. The time point tag for this specimen amounts to: pre-treatment sample, taken before nivolumab and TIL therapy. Adults with stage 4 NSCLC were enrolled from October 2017 to early 2020 in a dual-center phase I trial. Samples were obtained from a single-arm, open-label phase I trial in which tumor-infiltrating lymphocyte therapy with nivolumab was evaluated in advanced non-small cell lung cancer. Blood mononuclear cells from EDTA tubes were separated on a Ficoll gradient and snap-frozen as pellets, and DNA was extracted from the cells using a Qiagen mini-prep kit. TCR beta CDR3 regions were amplified from genomic DNA with the immunoSEQ v3 hsTCRB kit using bias-controlled multiplex PCR. TCR libraries were sequenced on an Illumina NextSeq 500 to 1.5 million to 2.5 million read pairs for survey level or about 5-6.5 million for deep level. The study's own analysis went as follows. Clonality was reported by immunoSEQ Analyzer software, which also assigned V, D and J genes and filtered out non-productive sequences. Repertoires were compared using productive Simpson clonality and Morisita overlap index of productive TRB rearrangements between infused TIL and blood. For each clone in blood, the absolute clonotype count was estimated by multiplying the lymphocyte count by the CD3+ fraction and by the clone's productive frequency. Imported from immuneACCESS, the table was reduced by TCRdb to in-frame sequences with V and J called. These copies leave out some clones; in studies compared against another copy, an unresolved V gene accounts for under half, and the cause of the remainder is not known. V and J calls and clone size are given by that table; D and trimming were obtained from the DNA. The sample data list 30,000 to 45,000 clones, and more than 60% of these were observed just once. The ten largest clones take up approximately 5.3% of the sample.

This clone was counted between two and nine times. Its antigen specificity is not known. Base-call qualities are not available, and no considerably larger clone is one nucleotide away. Sequences were derived from blood, sampled at baseline. The chain uses TRBV9 and TRBJ1-2; 9 bases in between match TRBD1. The TCR was taken from a person aged 25 to 85 with non-small cell lung cancer. The bases read TGTGCCAGCAGCGGTTACAGGGGGCTCTCTAACTATGGCTACACCTTC. Its amino acids are CASSGYRGLSNYGYTF.